Included here is one T cell receptor beta chain sequence, with context. This entry comes from a study of identical twins. A template switching step contributed a universal primer site, while unique molecular identifiers were present in the cDNA. TCRdb fed the 5' RACE reads into MiXCR, producing one record per CDR3 protein. Of about 530,000 distinct CDR3 sequences in the sample, 12% to 15% are singletons; the top ten hold around 0.4%. The CDR3 loop spans 16 amino acids. CDR1 SGHTA and CDR2 FQGNSA come from the germline V gene. Losses at the gene ends were 5 bases for V and 2 bases for J; bases not matched to a gene: 12. These sequences were also reported in another study, on yellow fever vaccine responses in identical twins.

The receptor comes from a young woman in good health. J is TRBJ2-7 and V is TRBV7-2, with 7 bases fitting TRBD2. Input material: CD4+ T cells sorted from blood. The CDR3 sequence: CASSTRAGELTYEQYF. CDR3 DNA sequence: TGTGCCAGCAGCACCCGGGCGGGAGAGCTCACCTACGAGCAGTACTTC.